The entry that follows covers one T cell receptor (beta chain) sequence. Its antigen is not identified. This CDR3 is built from 13 residues. Germline loops: CDR1 SEHNR, CDR2 FQNEAQ (reference sequence). The data belong to a study of CXCR3-negative and CXCR3-positive naive CD8 T cells. Study observations and caveats: CXCR3-positive naive cells carried more hydrophobic TRB CDR3s than CXCR3-negative ones.

Each TRB cDNA library was prepared by 5' RACE (with UMI labels). TCRdb reanalyzed the 5' RACE reads, giving one entry per CDR3 protein sequence and no DNA. This sample's table reports over 95,000 distinct CDR3 sequences. The clonotype was recovered from a human donor in good health. Some clones in this sample may be carry-over from other donors' samples. Material for sequencing was naive CXCR3+ CD8+ T cells from blood. Indicated subset: CD45RO-CCR7+CD27+CD95- naive CD8+ T cells expressing CXCR3 (TNR3+). The genes are TRBV7-9 and TRBJ1-2. The CDR3 sequence: CASSSTQSYGYTF.